What follows are 20 T cell receptor beta chains derived from one specimen sequenced in a study of Ad26.COV2.S vaccination and SARS-CoV-2 variants. Data came from immunoSEQ multiplex PCR; TCRdb stores just in-frame clones and leaves some out. The repertoire holds approximately 400,000 clones, with 83% as singletons. The treatment denotes: about 20 received Ad26.COV2.S at low or high dose, single or two shots; roughly five received placebo; per-sample allocation not given. Samples were taken on day 63 after the first vaccine or placebo injection. Sequencing was performed on peripheral blood, taken in a trial of Ad26.COV2.S vaccine versus placebo. The origin of the receptors is a person aged 18-60 years who received the Ad26.COV2.S COVID-19 vaccine or a placebo.

The V and J genes are TRBV19 and TRBJ2-7; TRBD1 matches at 8 bases. The CDR3 covers 14 residues. With 5 bases clipped from V and 1 base from J, the junction kept 4 bases outside the gene matches. Germline loops: CDR1 LNHDA, CDR2 SQIVND (reference sequence). The CDR3 DNA is TGTGCCAGTAGTCTCGGACAGGGATCCTACGAGCAGTACTTC. It specifies CASSLGQGSYEQYF.

The V and J genes are TRBV5-6 and TRBJ1-3; D not certain. CDR3 length: 14 residues. CDR1 is SGHDT, CDR2 YYEEEE, per germline. V lost 7 bases and J lost 1, with 12 bases in between. The CDR3 DNA follows: TGTGCCAGCCGTTCGACGGCATCTGGAAACACCATATATTTT. The encoded protein is CASRSTASGNTIYF. The full variable domain, its missing parts supplied by reference TRBV5-6 and TRBJ1-3, is DAGVTQSPTHLIKTRGQQVTLRCSPKSGHDTVSWYQQALGQGPQFIFQYYEEEERQRGNFPDRFSGHQFPNYSSELNVNALLLGDSALYLCASRSTASGNTIYFGEGSWLTVV.

CDR3 in amino acids: CASSQDQHRLKFF. DNA for the CDR3: TGCGCCAGCAGCCAAGATCAACATAGACTGAAGTTCTTC. The chain combines TRBV4-3 with TRBJ2-1; no clear D gene. The CDR3 totals 13 residues. Germline V CDR1 and CDR2: LGHNA, YSLEER. Trimming cost V 0 bases and J 14 bases, with 14 bases left between them.

The gene calls are TRBV30 and TRBJ2-4, with D perhaps assigned TRBD1 or TRBD2 (6 bases each). Trimming pared 0 bases from V and 4 bases from J, leaving 16 bases between. Germline V gene lookup returns CDR1 GTSNPN and CDR2 SVGIG (reference sequence). This CDR3 comprises 16 residues. The CDR3 DNA follows: TGTGCCTGGAGTGTGTGGGGGCAGGAGGGAAAAAACATTCAGTACTTC. Encoded protein: CAWSVWGQEGKNIQYF.

V usage is TRBV5-1 and J usage is TRBJ2-7; 8 nucleotides align to TRBD1. Germline trimming cut 4 bases from V and 1 base from J; bases unmatched to any gene: 7. Per the germline V gene, CDR1 is SGHRS and CDR2 is YFSETQ. The CDR3 sequence is 15 residues long. The CDR3 sequence: CASSITGGRSYEQYF. CDR3 in DNA: TGCGCCAGCAGCATAACAGGGGGTCGGTCCTACGAGCAGTACTTC.

The chain has TRBV7-8 and TRBJ2-3; 10 bases fit TRBD2. The CDR3 contains 18 residues. Trimming removed 1 base from V and 2 bases from J; junction bases left unmatched: 9. Germline-derived CDR1 and CDR2 are SGHVS and FQNEAQ. This CDR3 reads CASSLGVAGGFVTDTQYF. In nucleotides, the CDR3 is TGTGCCAGCAGCTTAGGAGTAGCGGGGGGTTTTGTCACAGATACGCAGTATTTT. The entire variable domain, with the rest obtained from reference TRBV7-8 and TRBJ2-3, is as follows: GAGVSQSPRYKVAKRGQDVALRCDPISGHVSLFWYQQALGQGPEFLTYFQNEAQLDKSGLPSDRFFAERPEGSVSTLKIQRTQQEDSAVYLCASSLGVAGGFVTDTQYFGPGTRLTVL.

V and J are TRBV5-1 and TRBJ2-7; TRBD2 is a possible D gene (6 bases). Per the germline V gene, CDR1 is SGHRS and CDR2 is YFSETQ. The CDR3 contains 15 residues. The ends were cut back, 4 bases at V and 0 bases at J, with 14 bases in the middle. The CDR3 sequence is CASSPGTGGSYEQYF. CDR3 bases: TGCGCCAGCAGCCCCGGTACCGGGGGCTCCTACGAGCAGTACTTC.

Written as DNA, the CDR3 is TGTGCCAGCAGCCTTACCTCAATAACCGGGACAGGGGGCTCAGATACGCAGTATTTT. Its translation: CASSLTSITGTGGSDTQYF. The rearrangement joins TRBV11-3 to TRBJ2-3, with 12 bases matching TRBD1. V lost 5 bases, J lost 4 bases, and 16 bases stayed unmatched. Germline lookup yields CDR1 SGHNT and CDR2 YENEEA. The CDR3 length is 19 residues.

This chain connects TRBV6-5 to TRBJ1-2, with 7 bases that match TRBD1. Losses at the gene ends were 6 bases for V and 4 bases for J; bases not matched to a gene: 5. In germline, CDR1 is MNHEY, CDR2 SVGAGI. This CDR3 region has 13 residues. CDR3 coding DNA: TGTGCCAGCAGGAAGACAGGGATCTATGGCTACACCTTC. Protein: CASRKTGIYGYTF.

The chain links TRBV11-3 to TRBJ2-3, with 7 bases lining up with TRBD2. Germline V gene lookup returns CDR1 SGHNT and CDR2 YENEEA. V trimming: 2 bases; J trimming: 1 base; junction bases outside the gene matches: 3. The CDR3 extends over 15 amino acids. DNA for the CDR3: TGTGCCAGCAGCTTAAAGCGGGGACGCACAGATACGCAGTATTTT. Residues: CASSLKRGRTDTQYF.

V and J are TRBV5-4 and TRBJ2-7; 8 positions agree with TRBD2. The junction had 6 bases not matched to a gene; V was cut back by 0 bases and J by 4 bases. The CDR3 runs to 15 residues. CDR1 SGHNT and CDR2 YYREEE come from the germline V gene (reference sequence). The CDR3: CASSLDKAGVYEQYF. CDR3 nucleotides: TGTGCCAGCAGCTTGGACAAAGCGGGGGTATACGAGCAGTACTTC.

The chain carries TRBV7-9 and TRBJ2-7; D is possibly TRBD1 (6 bases). CDR1 and CDR2 (germline): SEHNR, FQNEAQ (reference sequence). V was trimmed by 4 bases and J by 12 bases, leaving 13 bases between them. This CDR3 is built from 11 residues. CDR3 region: CASSSTGFLYF. The CDR3 DNA reads as TGTGCCAGCAGCTCGACAGGTTTTCTGTACTTC.

V is TRBV11-2 and J is TRBJ2-1; 8 bases agree with TRBD1. CDR1 and CDR2 (germline): SGHAT, FQNNGV. This CDR3 has 14 amino acids. J lost 6 bases, V lost 6 bases, and 7 bases had no gene match. CDR3 protein: CASSTGQAGNEQFF. CDR3 nucleotides: TGTGCCAGCAGTACGGGACAGGCGGGCAATGAGCAGTTCTTC.

The chain has TRBV20-1 and TRBJ2-7; 7 positions agree with TRBD1. Trimming at V came to 3 bases and at J to 2 bases, leaving 16 bases not matched to a gene. Germline V gene data show CDR1 as DFQATT and CDR2 as SNEGSKA (reference sequence). The CDR3 has 17 amino acids. The CDR3 reads CSASRLTRFQGAYEQYF. The CDR3 DNA reads TGCAGTGCTAGTCGGCTCACCCGTTTTCAGGGGGCCTACGAGCAGTACTTC.

This rearrangement joins TRBV6-2 or TRBV6-3 to TRBJ2-1; D not resolved. The CDR3 has 17 residues. Trimming removed 0 bases from V and 4 bases from J, with 16 bases in between. Germline CDR1 is MNHEY and CDR2 is SVGEGT. CDR3 DNA sequence: TGTGCCAGCAGTTACTCTCGACGGACGCTTAATTACAATGAGCAGTTCTTC. It encodes CASSYSRRTLNYNEQFF.

V is TRBV7-3 and J is TRBJ1-6; no clear D gene. V was cut by 2 bases and J by 15 bases, with 14 bases left in between. Germline V gene lookup returns CDR1 SGHTA and CDR2 FQGTGA. This CDR3 contains 13 residues. CDR3 loop: CASSLGRGADLHF. CDR3 in DNA: TGTGCCAGCAGCTTAGGCCGCGGAGCGGACCTCCACTTT.

The CDR3 coding sequence is TGCAGCGTTGAAGAGGGGGGGCTGGACGAGCAGTACTTC. It encodes CSVEEGGLDEQYF. The chain is built from TRBV29-1 and TRBJ2-7; tentative D call: TRBD2 (7 bases). The V end lost 0 bases, the J end lost 5 bases, and 11 bases lay between the germline ends. The germline CDR1 and CDR2 sequences are SQVTM and ANQGSEA. The CDR3 spans 13 residues.

J is TRBJ2-6 and V is TRBV30; the D gene is possibly TRBD1 (6 bases). CDR1 and CDR2 (germline): GTSNPN, SVGIG (reference sequence). This CDR3 comprises 15 residues. V lost 1 base and J lost 2, with 9 bases in between. CDR3 region: CAWSEGHTGANVLTF. The DNA for the CDR3 is TGTGCCTGGAGTGAGGGACACACTGGGGCCAACGTCCTGACTTTC.

CDR3 region: CASSRRDSYNEQFF. For the CDR3, the DNA is TGTGCCAGCAGTCGGAGGGACTCCTACAATGAGCAGTTCTTC. The chain joins TRBV6-6 to TRBJ2-1, with D perhaps matching TRBD2 (6 bases). CDR1 is MNHNY and CDR2 is SVGAGI in the germline V gene (reference sequence). This CDR3 comprises 14 residues. Trimming cost V 5 bases and J 0 bases, with 8 bases left between them.

V gene TRBV7-9 combines with J gene TRBJ2-1; a possible D gene is TRBD1 (5 bases). Trimming shortened V by 5 bases and J by 4 bases, and 18 bases separated the two germline ends. The CDR3 extends over 16 amino acids. In germline, CDR1 is SEHNR, CDR2 FQNEAQ (reference sequence). The CDR3 DNA reads TGTGCCAGCAGCCAGCCATTTAGGGGTGGGTACAATGAGCAGTTCTTC. Protein sequence: CASSQPFRGGYNEQFF. Full variable domain (missing parts from reference TRBV7-9 and TRBJ2-1): DTGVSQNPRHKITKRGQNVTFRCDPISEHNRLYWYRQTLGQGPEFLTYFQNEAQLEKSRLLSDRFSAERPKGSFSTLEIQRTEQGDSAMYLCASSQPFRGGYNEQFFGPGTRLTVL.